This is a list of T cell receptor beta chains from one sample in a study of T-cell reconstitution after alpha-beta-depleted transplantation in children. TCRdb redid the calling of the PCR reads with MiXCR, one entry per CDR3 protein. The sample yields 240,000 or so distinct CDR3 sequences, 9.5% to 15% seen once. Sample: PBMCs from the stem cell graft donor, taken from the stem cell graft. These receptor sequences come from a human donor who donated a stem cell graft to a child with acute lymphoblastic leukemia. The CDR3 runs from the conserved cysteine through the conserved F or W. The D gene is left open where the match is weak. A row's size may be missing; if present it is once, few, many or a size class.

CDR3nt: TGTGCCAGCAAGCCAGGGGGTTACAATGAGCAGTTCTTC
CDR3aa: CASKPGGYNEQFF
abundance: NA
v_gene: TRBV6-2/TRBV6-3
j_gene: TRBJ2-1
d_gene: TRBD1

CDR3nt: TGTGCCAGCAGTGCGACAGAACCAAGCAATCAGCCCCAGCATTTT
CDR3aa: CASSATEPSNQPQHF
abundance: many
v_gene: TRBV28
j_gene: TRBJ1-5
d_gene: NA

CDR3nt: TGCAGCGTTGAAGCTGGTGTGGCAGGGGTGGCGAGGGAGCAGTACTTC
CDR3aa: CSVEAGVAGVAREQYF
abundance: once
v_gene: TRBV29-1
j_gene: TRBJ2-7
d_gene: NA

CDR3nt: TGCGCCAGCAGCTTGCCCACGGGGGGGGGCGATGAGCAGTTCTTC
CDR3aa: CASSLPTGGGDEQFF
abundance: many
v_gene: TRBV5-1
j_gene: TRBJ2-1
d_gene: TRBD2

CDR3nt: TGTGCCAGCTCACCGTTGACTAGCGGGAGGGCCGGCAATGAGCAGTTCTTC
CDR3aa: CASSPLTSGRAGNEQFF
abundance: many
v_gene: TRBV18
j_gene: TRBJ2-1
d_gene: TRBD2

CDR3nt: TGTGCCAGCAGCTTAGACTCCCTAGCGGGGGCGAACACCGGGGAGCTGTTTTTT
CDR3aa: CASSLDSLAGANTGELFF
abundance: few
v_gene: TRBV11-2
j_gene: TRBJ2-2
d_gene: TRBD2

CDR3nt: TGCAGTGCCCCGGAAGGAACTAATGAAAAACTGTTTTTT
CDR3aa: CSAPEGTNEKLFF
abundance: many
v_gene: TRBV20-1
j_gene: TRBJ1-4
d_gene: NA

CDR3nt: TGCGCCAGCAGTCGGACAGTCTCCTACGAGCAGTACTTC
CDR3aa: CASSRTVSYEQYF
abundance: many
v_gene: TRBV4-3
j_gene: TRBJ2-7
d_gene: NA

CDR3nt: TGCAGTGCTAAACCGACCGAGCCCTCCTACGAGCAGTACTTC
CDR3aa: CSAKPTEPSYEQYF
abundance: few
v_gene: TRBV20-1
j_gene: TRBJ2-7
d_gene: NA

CDR3nt: TGTGCCAGCAGCTTGGGACAGGGAGTGGATACGCAGTATTTT
CDR3aa: CASSLGQGVDTQYF
abundance: few
v_gene: TRBV7-9
j_gene: TRBJ2-3
d_gene: TRBD1

CDR3nt: TGCAGTGCTAGTCCCCTAGCATACGAGCAGTACTTC
CDR3aa: CSASPLAYEQYF
abundance: few
v_gene: TRBV20-1
j_gene: TRBJ2-7
d_gene: NA

CDR3nt: TGTGCCAGCAGTACCGGGACAGCACCCTTGGGCTATGGCTACACCTTC
CDR3aa: CASSTGTAPLGYGYTF
abundance: NA
v_gene: TRBV28
j_gene: TRBJ1-2
d_gene: TRBD1

CDR3nt: TGCGCCAGCAGGGAACAGGCCACCGGGGAGCTGTTTTTT
CDR3aa: CASREQATGELFF
abundance: many
v_gene: TRBV5-1
j_gene: TRBJ2-2
d_gene: NA

CDR3nt: TGCAGTGCTATCGGGACAGCCGAGACCCAGTACTTC
CDR3aa: CSAIGTAETQYF
abundance: NA
v_gene: TRBV20-1
j_gene: TRBJ2-5
d_gene: TRBD1

CDR3nt: TGCGCCAGCAGTTTACAGGACAGGGGGAACACTGAAGCTTTCTTT
CDR3aa: CASSLQDRGNTEAFF
abundance: many
v_gene: TRBV10-2
j_gene: TRBJ1-1
d_gene: TRBD1

CDR3nt: TGCGCCAGCAGCCAAGTGTCTGGCGTGGGTGAAAAACTGTTTTTT
CDR3aa: CASSQVSGVGEKLFF
abundance: many
v_gene: TRBV4-3
j_gene: TRBJ1-4
d_gene: NA

CDR3nt: TGTGCCAGCAGCCACCTAGACAGGGCGAGCAATCAGCCCCAGCATTTT
CDR3aa: CASSHLDRASNQPQHF
abundance: many
v_gene: TRBV4-2
j_gene: TRBJ1-5
d_gene: TRBD1

CDR3nt: TGCGCCAGCAGCCGAAATAGCGGCGACACAGATACGCAGTATTTT
CDR3aa: CASSRNSGDTDTQYF
abundance: many
v_gene: TRBV4-3
j_gene: TRBJ2-3
d_gene: NA

CDR3nt: TGTGCCAGCAGCCTACACCCTTATGGGACAGGGTGGGCTTTCTTT
CDR3aa: CASSLHPYGTGWAFF
abundance: few
v_gene: TRBV11-2
j_gene: TRBJ1-1
d_gene: TRBD1

CDR3nt: TGTGCCAGCAGCTTACGACAGGGGGCTTACACTGAAGCTTTCTTT
CDR3aa: CASSLRQGAYTEAFF
abundance: many
v_gene: TRBV5-5
j_gene: TRBJ1-1
d_gene: TRBD1

CDR3nt: TGTGCCAGCAGCTTCCCGTGGCGGGAGGCCCTCAATGAGCAGTTCTTC
CDR3aa: CASSFPWREALNEQFF
abundance: many
v_gene: TRBV12-3/TRBV12-4
j_gene: TRBJ2-1
d_gene: TRBD2

CDR3nt: TGTGCCAGCAGCTTGATGGGACTAGCGGGAGGCGAGCAGTACTTC
CDR3aa: CASSLMGLAGGEQYF
abundance: many
v_gene: TRBV7-2
j_gene: TRBJ2-7
d_gene: TRBD2

CDR3nt: TGCAGTGCTAGAGGCCTGCGGACTGGGTCGAGCGAAGACTACGAGCAGTACTTC
CDR3aa: CSARGLRTGSSEDYEQYF
abundance: many
v_gene: TRBV20-1
j_gene: TRBJ2-7
d_gene: NA

CDR3nt: TGTGCCTGGAGTAAACAGGGGGCCTACAATGAGCAGTTCTTC
CDR3aa: CAWSKQGAYNEQFF
abundance: many
v_gene: TRBV30
j_gene: TRBJ2-1
d_gene: TRBD1

CDR3nt: TGTGCCAGCAGTTTAGGGGCTGGACTTGGCGCCGGGGAGCTGTTTTTT
CDR3aa: CASSLGAGLGAGELFF
abundance: many
v_gene: TRBV12-3/TRBV12-4
j_gene: TRBJ2-2
d_gene: NA

CDR3nt: TGTGCCAGCAGCAAGGGACTCAGCACAGATACGCAGTATTTT
CDR3aa: CASSKGLSTDTQYF
abundance: many
v_gene: TRBV27
j_gene: TRBJ2-3
d_gene: NA

CDR3nt: TGTGCCAGTACCCCGGCGGGGGCGCGGGAAGCTTTCTTT
CDR3aa: CASTPAGAREAFF
abundance: many
v_gene: TRBV19
j_gene: TRBJ1-1
d_gene: NA

CDR3nt: TGTGCCAGCAGTGAAGTGTCTAGCGGGATAGACGAGCAGTACTTC
CDR3aa: CASSEVSSGIDEQYF
abundance: many
v_gene: TRBV6-1
j_gene: TRBJ2-7
d_gene: TRBD2

CDR3nt: TGCAGTGCTGTCGGGTTGGCTAGCGGGGGGGAGGGCAAAAACATTCAGTACTTC
CDR3aa: CSAVGLASGGEGKNIQYF
abundance: few
v_gene: TRBV20-1
j_gene: TRBJ2-4
d_gene: TRBD2

CDR3nt: TGCGCCAGCAGCCAAGAGGCCCCCGGGACACCCGACTACGAGCAGTACTTC
CDR3aa: CASSQEAPGTPDYEQYF
abundance: many
v_gene: TRBV4-3
j_gene: TRBJ2-7
d_gene: NA

CDR3nt: TGTGCCTGCGGTCCAGGGGCTGGCTACACCTTC
CDR3aa: CACGPGAGYTF
abundance: many
v_gene: TRBV30
j_gene: TRBJ1-2
d_gene: NA

CDR3nt: TGCAGCGTTGAGTTTGGGTCAGATACGCAGTATTTT
CDR3aa: CSVEFGSDTQYF
abundance: many
v_gene: TRBV29-1
j_gene: TRBJ2-3
d_gene: NA

CDR3nt: TGCAGCGTTATGACCCAACGGATGACCTACGAGCAGTACTTC
CDR3aa: CSVMTQRMTYEQYF
abundance: many
v_gene: TRBV29-1
j_gene: TRBJ2-7
d_gene: NA

CDR3nt: TGTGCCAGCAGCTACCCCGGCAGGGCTGGCGAGCAGTACTTC
CDR3aa: CASSYPGRAGEQYF
abundance: many
v_gene: TRBV27
j_gene: TRBJ2-7
d_gene: NA

CDR3nt: TGTGCCAGCAGCCCGGGGACCGCTCGACGGGCCAACGTCCTGACTTTC
CDR3aa: CASSPGTARRANVLTF
abundance: many
v_gene: TRBV28
j_gene: TRBJ2-6
d_gene: NA

CDR3nt: TGCAGTGCTAGAAACTGGGGCACGGGAGGCAATGAGCAGTTCTTC
CDR3aa: CSARNWGTGGNEQFF
abundance: NA
v_gene: TRBV20-1
j_gene: TRBJ2-1
d_gene: TRBD2

CDR3nt: TGTGCCAGCAGTTACGACAGGGTCGTAGCCGGGGAGCTGTTTTTT
CDR3aa: CASSYDRVVAGELFF
abundance: many
v_gene: TRBV6-5
j_gene: TRBJ2-2
d_gene: TRBD1

CDR3nt: TGTGCCAGCAGCGTAAACCCCGTTGATTCACCCCTCCACTTT
CDR3aa: CASSVNPVDSPLHF
abundance: many
v_gene: TRBV9
j_gene: TRBJ1-6
d_gene: NA

CDR3nt: TGTGCCAGCATGGGGGACAGGGGGTACAATGAGCAGTTCTTC
CDR3aa: CASMGDRGYNEQFF
abundance: NA
v_gene: TRBV12-3/TRBV12-4
j_gene: TRBJ2-1
d_gene: TRBD1

CDR3nt: TGTGCCAGCAGTGAGGCCAGGGCGAGCACAGATACGCAGTATTTT
CDR3aa: CASSEARASTDTQYF
abundance: many
v_gene: TRBV2
j_gene: TRBJ2-3
d_gene: NA

CDR3nt: TGTGCCAGCAGTTACTTGGGAAGCGGCTATGGCTACACCTTC
CDR3aa: CASSYLGSGYGYTF
abundance: few
v_gene: TRBV6-5
j_gene: TRBJ1-2
d_gene: NA

CDR3nt: TGTGCCACCAGCAGAGCTACGAACTATGGCTACACCTTC
CDR3aa: CATSRATNYGYTF
abundance: many
v_gene: TRBV15
j_gene: TRBJ1-2
d_gene: NA

CDR3nt: TGTGCCAGCGGGACAGGAAACACCATATATTTT
CDR3aa: CASGTGNTIYF
abundance: many
v_gene: TRBV12-3/TRBV12-4
j_gene: TRBJ1-3
d_gene: NA

CDR3nt: TGCAGCGTTGAACAGGGAAGGCCTGAAGCTTTCTTT
CDR3aa: CSVEQGRPEAFF
abundance: many
v_gene: TRBV29-1
j_gene: TRBJ1-1
d_gene: NA